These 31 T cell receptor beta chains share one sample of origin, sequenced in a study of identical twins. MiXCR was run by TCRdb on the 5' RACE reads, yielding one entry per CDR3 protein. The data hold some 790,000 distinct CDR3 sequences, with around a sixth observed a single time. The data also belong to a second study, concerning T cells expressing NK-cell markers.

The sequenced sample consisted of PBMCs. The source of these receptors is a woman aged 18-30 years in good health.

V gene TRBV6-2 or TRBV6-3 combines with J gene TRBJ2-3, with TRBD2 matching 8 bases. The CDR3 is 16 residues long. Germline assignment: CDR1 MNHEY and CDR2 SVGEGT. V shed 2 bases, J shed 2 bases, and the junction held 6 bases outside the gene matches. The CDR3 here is CASSYGTSGPTDTQYF. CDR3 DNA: TGTGCCAGCAGTTACGGCACTAGCGGACCCACAGATACGCAGTATTTT.

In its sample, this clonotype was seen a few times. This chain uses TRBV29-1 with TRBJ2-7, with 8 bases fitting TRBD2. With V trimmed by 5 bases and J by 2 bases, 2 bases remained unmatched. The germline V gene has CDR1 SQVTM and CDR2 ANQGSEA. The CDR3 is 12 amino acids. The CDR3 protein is CSVRGGTYEQYF. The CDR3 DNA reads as TGCAGCGTTCGCGGGGGGACCTACGAGCAGTACTTC.

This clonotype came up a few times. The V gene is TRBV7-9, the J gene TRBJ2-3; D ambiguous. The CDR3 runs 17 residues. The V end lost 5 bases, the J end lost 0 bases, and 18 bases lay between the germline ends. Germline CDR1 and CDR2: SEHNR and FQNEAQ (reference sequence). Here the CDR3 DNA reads TGTGCCAGCAGCCGAAGGCCCCTTTTTGGGAGCACAGATACGCAGTATTTT. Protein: CASSRRPLFGSTDTQYF. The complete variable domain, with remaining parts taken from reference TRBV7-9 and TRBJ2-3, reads DTGVSQNPRHKITKRGQNVTFRCDPISEHNRLYWYRQTLGQGPEFLTYFQNEAQLEKSRLLSDRFSAERPKGSFSTLEIQRTEQGDSAMYLCASSRRPLFGSTDTQYFGPGTRLTVL.

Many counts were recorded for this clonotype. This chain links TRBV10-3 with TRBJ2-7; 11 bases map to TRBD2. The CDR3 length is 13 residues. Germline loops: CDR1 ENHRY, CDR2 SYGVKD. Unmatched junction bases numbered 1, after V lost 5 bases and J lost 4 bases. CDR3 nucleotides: TGTGCCATCAGTACTAGCGGGAGTTACGAGCAGTACTTC. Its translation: CAISTSGSYEQYF.

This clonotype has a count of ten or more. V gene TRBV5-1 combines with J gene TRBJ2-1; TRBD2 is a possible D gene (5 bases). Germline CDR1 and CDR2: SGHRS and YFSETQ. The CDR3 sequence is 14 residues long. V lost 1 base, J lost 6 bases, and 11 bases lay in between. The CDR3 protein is CASSLSPGGNEQFF. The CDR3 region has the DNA TGCGCCAGCAGCTTGTCCCCCGGAGGCAATGAGCAGTTCTTC.

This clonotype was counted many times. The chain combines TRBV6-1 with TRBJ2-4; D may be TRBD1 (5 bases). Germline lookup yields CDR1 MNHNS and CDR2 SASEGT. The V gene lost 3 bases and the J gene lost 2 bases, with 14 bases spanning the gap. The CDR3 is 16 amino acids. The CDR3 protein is CASSDPTAGSKNIQYF. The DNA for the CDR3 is TGTGCCAGCAGTGATCCGACAGCCGGATCCAAAAACATTCAGTACTTC.

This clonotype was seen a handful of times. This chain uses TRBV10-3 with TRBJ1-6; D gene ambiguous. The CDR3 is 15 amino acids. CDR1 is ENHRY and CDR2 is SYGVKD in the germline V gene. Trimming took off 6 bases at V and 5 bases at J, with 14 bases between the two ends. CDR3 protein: CAISGEGFDNSPLHF. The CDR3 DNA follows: TGTGCCATCAGCGGTGAGGGATTCGATAATTCACCCCTCCACTTT.

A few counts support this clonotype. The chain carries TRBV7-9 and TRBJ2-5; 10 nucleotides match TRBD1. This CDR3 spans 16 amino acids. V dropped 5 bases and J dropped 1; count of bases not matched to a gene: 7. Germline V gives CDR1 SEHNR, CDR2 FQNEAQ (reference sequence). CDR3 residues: CASSLIRTGGQETQYF. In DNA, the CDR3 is TGTGCCAGCAGCCTCATCAGGACAGGGGGCCAAGAGACCCAGTACTTC.

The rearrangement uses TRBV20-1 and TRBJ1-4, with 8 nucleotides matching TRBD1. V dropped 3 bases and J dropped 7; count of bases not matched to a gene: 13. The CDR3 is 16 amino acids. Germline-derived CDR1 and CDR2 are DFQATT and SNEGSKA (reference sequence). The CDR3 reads CSARGGQAEMGEKLFF. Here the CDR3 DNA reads TGCAGTGCTAGGGGGGGACAGGCGGAAATGGGTGAAAAACTGTTTTTT.

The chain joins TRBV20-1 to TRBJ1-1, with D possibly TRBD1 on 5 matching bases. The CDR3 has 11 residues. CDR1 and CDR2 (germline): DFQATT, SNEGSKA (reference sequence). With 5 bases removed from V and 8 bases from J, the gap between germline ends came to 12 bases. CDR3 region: CSALGHREAFF. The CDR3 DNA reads TGCAGTGCTCTGGGGCACAGGGAAGCTTTCTTT.

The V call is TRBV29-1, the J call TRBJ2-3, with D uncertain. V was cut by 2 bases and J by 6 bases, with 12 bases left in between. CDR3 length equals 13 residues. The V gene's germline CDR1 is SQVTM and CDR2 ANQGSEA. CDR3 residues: CSVERPADDTQYF. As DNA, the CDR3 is TGCAGCGTTGAAAGGCCCGCAGATGATACGCAGTATTTT.

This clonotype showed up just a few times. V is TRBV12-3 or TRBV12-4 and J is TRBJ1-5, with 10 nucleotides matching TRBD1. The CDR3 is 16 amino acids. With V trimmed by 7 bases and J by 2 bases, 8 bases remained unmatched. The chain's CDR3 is CASIKGGTGGNQPQHF. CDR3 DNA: TGTGCCAGCATCAAAGGGGGGACAGGGGGCAATCAGCCCCAGCATTTT.

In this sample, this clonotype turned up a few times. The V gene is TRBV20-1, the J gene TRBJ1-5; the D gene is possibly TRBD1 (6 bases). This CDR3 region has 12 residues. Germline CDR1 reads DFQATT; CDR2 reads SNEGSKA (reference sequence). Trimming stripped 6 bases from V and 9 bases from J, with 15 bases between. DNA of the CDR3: TGCAGTGCCAGGGACATCGGAGGGCCCCAGCATTTT. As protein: CSARDIGGPQHF.

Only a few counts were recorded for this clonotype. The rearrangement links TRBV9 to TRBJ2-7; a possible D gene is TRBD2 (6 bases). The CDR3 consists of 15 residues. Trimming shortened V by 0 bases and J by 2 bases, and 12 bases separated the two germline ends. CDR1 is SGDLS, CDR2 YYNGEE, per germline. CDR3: CASSVAGSGTYEQYF. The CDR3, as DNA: TGTGCCAGCAGCGTAGCCGGTAGCGGCACCTACGAGCAGTACTTC.

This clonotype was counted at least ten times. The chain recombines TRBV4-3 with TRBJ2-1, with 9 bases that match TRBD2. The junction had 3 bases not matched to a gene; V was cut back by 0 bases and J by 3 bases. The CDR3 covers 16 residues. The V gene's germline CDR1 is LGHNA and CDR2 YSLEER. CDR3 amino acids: CASSQELAGVYNEQFF. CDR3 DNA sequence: TGCGCCAGCAGCCAAGAATTAGCGGGGGTCTACAATGAGCAGTTCTTC.

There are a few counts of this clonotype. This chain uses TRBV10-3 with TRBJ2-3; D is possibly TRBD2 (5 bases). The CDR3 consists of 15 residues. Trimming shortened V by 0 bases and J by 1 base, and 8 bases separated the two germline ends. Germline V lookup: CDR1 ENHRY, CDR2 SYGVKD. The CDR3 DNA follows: TGTGCCATCAGTGAGTCTTGGCGGGGCACAGATACGCAGTATTTT. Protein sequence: CAISESWRGTDTQYF.

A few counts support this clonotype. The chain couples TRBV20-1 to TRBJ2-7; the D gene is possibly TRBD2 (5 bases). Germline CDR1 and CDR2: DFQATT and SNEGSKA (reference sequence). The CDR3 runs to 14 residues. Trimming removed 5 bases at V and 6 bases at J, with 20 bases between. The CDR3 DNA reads TGCAGTGCTCTCAGGACCTCGGGAACGGGCGAGCAGTACTTC. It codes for CSALRTSGTGEQYF.

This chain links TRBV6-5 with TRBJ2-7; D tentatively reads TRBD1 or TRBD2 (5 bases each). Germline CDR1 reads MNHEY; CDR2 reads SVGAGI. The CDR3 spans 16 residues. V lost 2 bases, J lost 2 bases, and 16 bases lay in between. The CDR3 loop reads CASSYPGHGLPYEQYF. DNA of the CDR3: TGTGCCAGCAGTTACCCGGGGCACGGCCTCCCCTACGAGCAGTACTTC.

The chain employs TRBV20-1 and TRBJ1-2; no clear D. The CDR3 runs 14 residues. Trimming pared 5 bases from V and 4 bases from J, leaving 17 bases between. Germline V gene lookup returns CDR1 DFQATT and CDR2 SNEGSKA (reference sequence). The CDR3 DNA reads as TGCAGTGCTTCCCCACAGATGGGAGGCTATGGCTACACCTTC. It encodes CSASPQMGGYGYTF.

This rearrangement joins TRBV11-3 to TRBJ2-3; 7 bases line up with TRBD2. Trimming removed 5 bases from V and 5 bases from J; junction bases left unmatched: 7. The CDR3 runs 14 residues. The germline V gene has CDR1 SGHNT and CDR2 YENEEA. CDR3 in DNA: TGTGCCAGCAGCCTAACTAGCGATGGAGATACGCAGTATTTT. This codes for CASSLTSDGDTQYF.

The DNA of the CDR3 is TGTGCCAGCAGTGGGCCTCAAACTCCCTATCAGCCCCAGCATTTT. The encoded protein is CASSGPQTPYQPQHF. This chain links TRBV2 with TRBJ1-5; D gene uncertain. The germline gives CDR1 SNHLY, CDR2 FYNNEI. The CDR3 has 15 amino acids. V was cut by 4 bases and J by 5 bases, with 15 bases left in between.

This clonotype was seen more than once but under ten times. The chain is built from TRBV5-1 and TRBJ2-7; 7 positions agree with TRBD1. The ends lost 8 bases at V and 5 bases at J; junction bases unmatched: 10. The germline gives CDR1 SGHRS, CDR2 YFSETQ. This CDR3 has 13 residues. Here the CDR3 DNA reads TGCGCCAGTCCAGACAGGGTTAAGCACGAGCAGTACTTC. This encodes CASPDRVKHEQYF.

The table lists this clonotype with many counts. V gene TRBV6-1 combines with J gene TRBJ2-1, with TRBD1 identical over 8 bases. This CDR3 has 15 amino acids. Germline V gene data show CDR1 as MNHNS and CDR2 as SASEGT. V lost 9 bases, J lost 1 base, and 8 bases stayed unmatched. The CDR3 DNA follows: TGTGCCAGTTCCCAGGGGGCCGAATCCTACAATGAGCAGTTCTTC. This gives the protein CASSQGAESYNEQFF.

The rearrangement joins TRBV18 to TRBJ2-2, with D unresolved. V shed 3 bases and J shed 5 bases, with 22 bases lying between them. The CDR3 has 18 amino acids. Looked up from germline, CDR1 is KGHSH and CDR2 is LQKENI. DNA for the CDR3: TGTGCCAGCTCACCCCCCGTTATAGTGGCAGAAGCAACCGGGGAGCTGTTTTTT. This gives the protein CASSPPVIVAEATGELFF.

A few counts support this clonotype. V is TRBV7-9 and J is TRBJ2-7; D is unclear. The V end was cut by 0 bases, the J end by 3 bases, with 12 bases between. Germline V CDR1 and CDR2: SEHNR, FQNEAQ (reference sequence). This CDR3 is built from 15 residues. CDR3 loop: CASSLAPANDYEQYF. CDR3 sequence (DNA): TGTGCCAGCAGCTTAGCTCCGGCAAATGACTACGAGCAGTACTTC.

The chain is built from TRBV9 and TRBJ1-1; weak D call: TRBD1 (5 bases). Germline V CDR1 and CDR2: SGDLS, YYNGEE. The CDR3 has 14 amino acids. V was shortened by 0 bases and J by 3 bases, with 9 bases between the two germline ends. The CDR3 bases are TGTGCCAGCAGCGTAGTTTCAGGGTACACTGAAGCTTTCTTT. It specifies CASSVVSGYTEAFF. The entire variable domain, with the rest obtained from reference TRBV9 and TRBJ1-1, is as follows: DSGVTQTPKHLITATGQRVTLRCSPRSGDLSVYWYQQSLDQGLQFLIQYYNGEERAKGNILERFSAQQFPDLHSELNLSSLELGDSALYFCASSVVSGYTEAFFGQGTRLTVV.

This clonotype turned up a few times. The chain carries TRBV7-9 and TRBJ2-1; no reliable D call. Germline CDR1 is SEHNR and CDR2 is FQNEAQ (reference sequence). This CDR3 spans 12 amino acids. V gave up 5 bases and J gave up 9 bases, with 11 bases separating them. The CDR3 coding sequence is TGTGCCAGCAGCGAGGACCCAGTTGAGCAGTTCTTC. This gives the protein CASSEDPVEQFF.

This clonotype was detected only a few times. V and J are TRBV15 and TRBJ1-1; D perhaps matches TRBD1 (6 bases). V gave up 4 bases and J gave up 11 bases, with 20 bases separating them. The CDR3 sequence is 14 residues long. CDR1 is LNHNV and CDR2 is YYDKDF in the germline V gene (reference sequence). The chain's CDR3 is CATSMIISGGQAFF. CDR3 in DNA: TGTGCCACCAGCATGATAATCTCGGGGGGGCAGGCTTTCTTT.

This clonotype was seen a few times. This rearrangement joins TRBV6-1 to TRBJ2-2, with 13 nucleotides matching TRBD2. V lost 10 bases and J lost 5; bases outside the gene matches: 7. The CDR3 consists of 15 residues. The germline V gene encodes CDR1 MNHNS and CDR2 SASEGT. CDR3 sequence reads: CATRTSGGSTGELFF. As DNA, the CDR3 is TGTGCCACCCGGACTAGCGGGGGAAGTACCGGGGAGCTGTTTTTT.

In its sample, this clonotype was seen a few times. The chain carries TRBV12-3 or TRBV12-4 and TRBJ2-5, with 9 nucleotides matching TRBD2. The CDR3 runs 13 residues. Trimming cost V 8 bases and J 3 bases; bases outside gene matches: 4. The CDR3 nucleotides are TGTGCCAGCTTGGCGGGGGGGGAAGAGACCCAGTACTTC. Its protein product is CASLAGGEETQYF.

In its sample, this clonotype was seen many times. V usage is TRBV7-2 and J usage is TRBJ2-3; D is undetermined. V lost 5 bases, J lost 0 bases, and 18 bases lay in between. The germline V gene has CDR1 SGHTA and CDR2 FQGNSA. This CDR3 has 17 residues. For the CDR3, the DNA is TGTGCCAGCAGCCCTAGGTCTCGTCAGACTAGCACAGATACGCAGTATTTT. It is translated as CASSPRSRQTSTDTQYF.